This TCR beta chain derives from a study of cytomegalovirus exposure and HLA in healthy donors. Study overall: The same platform was used for the roughly 130 validation repertoires and the roughly 640 first-cohort repertoires, a later analysis reported.

The CDR3 loop spans 15 amino acids. V was clipped by 2 bases and J by 5 bases, with 15 bases between them. Germline assignment: CDR1 MNHEY and CDR2 SVGAGI. Clones were sequenced by immunoSEQ multiplex PCR, and TCRdb holds only the in-frame ones, with some missing. Counted here are roughly 75,000 clones, around four fifths occurring once; the ten biggest clones make up less than 3%. In this sample, this clone turned up once. What it binds is not known. General study findings and limits: The listing of 150 to 200 TCR beta chains classed them as cytomegalovirus-associated. It was found in a later analysis that first-cohort TCR clusters tended to co-occur in the 120 validation repertoires. According to reports, the classifier identified cytomegalovirus status with high specificity and sensitivity.

The sample comprised PBMCs. This receptor was taken from a man aged 25-40 years in good health and CMV-seronegative. J is TRBJ1-2 and V is TRBV6-5; D not resolved. The CDR3 coding sequence is TGTGCCAGCAGTTACGCCCCCCAGGCCCTTTATGGCTACACCTTC. It translates to CASSYAPQALYGYTF.